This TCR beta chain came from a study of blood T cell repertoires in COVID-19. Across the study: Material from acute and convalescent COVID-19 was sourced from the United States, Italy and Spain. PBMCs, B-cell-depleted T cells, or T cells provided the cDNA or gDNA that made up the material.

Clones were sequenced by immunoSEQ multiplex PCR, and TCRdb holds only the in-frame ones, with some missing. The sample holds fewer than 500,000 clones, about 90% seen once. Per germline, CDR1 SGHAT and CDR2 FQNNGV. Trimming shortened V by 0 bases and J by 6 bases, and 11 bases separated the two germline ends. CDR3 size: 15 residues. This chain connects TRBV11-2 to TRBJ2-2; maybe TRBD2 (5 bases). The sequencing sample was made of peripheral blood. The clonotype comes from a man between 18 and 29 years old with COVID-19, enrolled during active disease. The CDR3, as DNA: TGTGCCAGCAGCTTAGACGGGCGGGCGGCCGGGGAGCTGTTTTTT. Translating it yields CASSLDGRAAGELFF.